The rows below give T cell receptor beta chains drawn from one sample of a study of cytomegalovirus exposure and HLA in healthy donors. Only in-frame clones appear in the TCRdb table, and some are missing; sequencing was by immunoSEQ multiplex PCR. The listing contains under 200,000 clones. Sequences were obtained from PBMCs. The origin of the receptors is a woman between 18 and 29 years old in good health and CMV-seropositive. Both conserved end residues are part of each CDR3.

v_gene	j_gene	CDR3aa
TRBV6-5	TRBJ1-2	CASSLQTGYGYTF
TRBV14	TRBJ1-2	CASSHGQGYGYTF
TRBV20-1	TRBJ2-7	CSAPLAGFGYF
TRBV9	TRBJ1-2	CASSARDRGQNNYGYTF
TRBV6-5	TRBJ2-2	CASSSDWLNTGELFF
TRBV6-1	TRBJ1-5	CASRTTTGINQPQHF
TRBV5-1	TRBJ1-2	CASSLFTGGDYGYTF
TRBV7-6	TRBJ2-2	CASSAMGGRDTGELFF
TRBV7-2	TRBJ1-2	CASTPARNYGYTF
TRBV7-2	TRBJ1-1	CASSLQGARTEAFF
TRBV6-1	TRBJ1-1	CASTIDRSLNTEAFF
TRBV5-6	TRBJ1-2	CASSSRGQGSGGYTF
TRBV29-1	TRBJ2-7	CSAQGIPSYEQYF
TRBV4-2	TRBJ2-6	CASSQDYVGVGANVLTF
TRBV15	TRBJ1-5	CATSRDREWHF
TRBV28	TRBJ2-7	CASTPPLDREKDEQYF
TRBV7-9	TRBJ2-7	CASSSDWAGAYEQYF
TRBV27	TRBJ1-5	CASSPTGQIGLKQPQHF
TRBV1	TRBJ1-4	CTSSQVHIGGEKLFF
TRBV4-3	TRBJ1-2	CASSQDFRDRVGYGYTF
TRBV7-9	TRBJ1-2	CASSLVGTGENGYTF
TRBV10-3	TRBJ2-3	CAASGGSFTDTQYF
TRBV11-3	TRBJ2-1	CASSLYGGGAYNEQFF